This T cell receptor beta chain originates from a study of cytomegalovirus exposure and HLA in healthy donors listed by TCRdb under 2017. Study-level background: According to an earlier analysis of a few hundred of the donors, 150 million to 200 million T cells yielded approximately 120 million unique TCR beta sequences and roughly 280 Gb of sequence data. Around 300 gigabases of sequencing data and some 85 million unique TCR sequences were included in an early release covering around 650 HLA-typed donors. Of the roughly 400 genotyped donors, 65% to 90% were placed in the genetic ancestry cluster associated with self-reported Caucasian donors. The study aimed to test whether cataloging public T cell receptors could reveal signatures of past pathogen exposure. The study profiled the T cell repertoires of 550 to 700 subjects by immunosequencing and related them to cytomegalovirus serostatus. A separate validation cohort of roughly 130 different subjects was used in addition to the roughly 640-subject first cohort. High-throughput TCR immunosequencing, statistical association of individual TCRs with disease status, and machine learning were combined to predict cytomegalovirus infection status. A later analysis re-analyzed previously published TCR beta repertoires from 650 to 800 donors and added high-resolution HLA genotyping to study TCR occurrence patterns. Rather than using new phenotypic data, the later analysis identified candidate immune exposures from TCR beta sequences and from how often those sequences occurred across donors. An earlier analysis of several hundred of the donors used high-throughput TCR beta sequencing to judge whether each TCR beta V gene segment behaved as functional or pseudogenic. Donor age, sex, ethnicity and CMV serostatus were compiled alongside the repertoire data. A later genetic analysis took genome-wide SNP genotypes for 398 of the 666 donors and used that subset as a discovery cohort. All discovery cohort repertoires had been generated on a single sequencing platform. HLA typing covered class I and class II loci at four-digit resolution. The number of typed donors differed by locus: about 629-630 for A, B, C, DRB1 and DQB1; roughly 510 for DQA1; some 610 for DPA1; and 450 to 480 for DPB1. Roughly 5 DR-DQ haplotypes were treated as single units for association and clustering because of strong linkage in the cohort. Among about 400 genotyped donors of the cohort, an average of roughly 230,000 unique TCR beta nucleotide sequences was sequenced per donor, of which roughly 18% were non-productive.

Study-wide findings and limitations: This cohort had only TCR beta chains sequenced, and the lack of alpha or paired-chain data limited which features could be detected. Assigning TCR associations to individual alleles was difficult when HLA alleles, especially DR and DQ, strongly co-occurred. Because counts were too low, seventeen rarely observed V segments, including chromosome 9 orphons, were excluded from the earlier analysis of about 500 of the donors. Linkage disequilibrium might explain the correlated functional status among segregating V segments, but an unknown experimental factor could not be excluded. A later genetic analysis reported fewer N-insertions in productive TCRs among donors in an Asian-associated ancestry cluster than the roughly 700-donor mean. A later analysis found that HLA-associated TCR beta chains were more clonally expanded and had lower generation probabilities than equally common non-associated chains. A later genetic analysis associated a missense DCLRE1C variant with V-gene and J-gene trimming of TCR beta chains, and an independent cohort replicated the association. A later analysis found that TCR association rates varied across HLA loci, with DRB1 alleles showing the most associated TCRs and HLA-C alleles the fewest. The study gave a list of more than 150 TCR beta chains associated with cytomegalovirus. Specific HLA alleles were associated with 15,000 to 20,000 TCR beta sequences at a false discovery rate of 0.05 in a later analysis. Because HLA typing was missing for some donors at each locus, association tests included only the typed subset. In a later analysis, most CMV-associated TCR beta chains were found to appear HLA-restricted, with HLA associations seemingly driven largely by CMV exposure. A further reported finding was that TCR beta sequences accurately predicted the HLA-A and HLA-B alleles for most subjects in the first cohort. Three of the identified cytomegalovirus-associated TCR beta chains were confirmed in vitro to be specific for cytomegalovirus antigens. It was suggested by the authors that the approach could potentially be generalized to other disease states and immunological phenotypes. The classifier was reported to diagnose cytomegalovirus status with high specificity and sensitivity in both the original cohort and the validation cohort. CMV serostatus was the only immune exposure information available for the cohort. The sequencing pipeline was judged likely to have produced a cluster of highly shared sequence variants as a technical artifact. An earlier analysis of some 590 of the donors showed that most TCR beta V segments appeared in productive rearrangements either about 87% or about 30% of the time, which broadly matched IMGT annotations. A later analysis reported that several top co-occurrence clusters appeared linked to parvovirus B19, influenza, CMV and Epstein-Barr virus. The presence/absence analyses assumed that sequencing depth was roughly uniform across donors, and that assumption may not be true. Most TCR sequences were seen in very few donors, while some public TCRs were found in many individuals.

Libraries were constructed by the immunoSEQ multiplex PCR assay. A mixture of 60 forward primers for TCR Vbeta segments and 13 reverse primers for TCR Jbeta segments was used in the multiplex PCR. The CDR3 region of rearranged TCR beta genes was amplified from genomic DNA with a multiplex PCR assay. The Illumina HiSeq System was used to sequence the amplified TCR beta libraries as 87-base-pair reads. The original pipeline was this. Across the roughly 640 repertoires, a later analysis counted 80 million or so unique TCR beta chains, about 10 million of which were shared by at least two donors. A nearest-neighbor algorithm error-corrected the raw reads and collapsed the reads into unique sequences, merging closely related sequences to remove PCR and sequencing errors. Alignment of CDR3 sequences to IMGT reference sequences was used to assign V, D and J gene segments. For a sequence to be retained, at least a six-nucleotide match to both a V gene segment and a J gene segment was required. A rearrangement counted as productive if the CDR3 had no stop codons and remained in frame with V and J, and every other rearrangement counted as non-productive. Following IMGT convention, CDR3 was defined as the stretch from the second conserved V-encoded cysteine to the conserved J-encoded phenylalanine. Sequences without an unambiguous match to a single V gene segment were excluded from the earlier analysis of 450 to 650 of the donors. An earlier analysis of 500 to 600 of the donors classified V segments as functional when productive rearrangements were above 56.7% and as segregating when the standard deviation between donors was above 5%. A statistical classification framework was built to diagnose cytomegalovirus status from the catalog of TCR beta chain sequences. V and J gene assignment, in a later analysis, came from comparing TCR nucleotide sequences with IMGT/GENE-DB human TR gene sequences. Using the TCRdist pipeline, a later analysis assigned CDR3 sequences along with most-parsimonious VDJ recombination scenarios. In a later analysis, every TCR beta chain was defined by the combination of its CDR3 amino acid sequence and its V-gene family, and reads without a unique V-gene family were dropped. In a later analysis, nearly 600 highly shared, low-generation-probability nucleotide sequences were removed to address suspected cross-contamination and a sequencing artifact. In a later analysis, a clonal expansion index for each public chain was calculated from normalized within-repertoire ranks of inferred template counts. A later analysis computed generation probabilities with a VDJ recombination model fitted to out-of-frame rearrangements, and checked the results against IGoR. A later analysis scored TCR-TCR, TCR-HLA and TCR-CMV co-occurrence with hypergeometric tests, applying a repertoire-size bias correction to TCR pairs. False discovery rates were estimated in a later analysis by permuting HLA or CMV assignments 20 times. In a later analysis, co-occurring TCRs were grouped with DBSCAN, and TCRdist sequence similarity was added when clustering was performed within HLA-allele-positive subsets. Repertoires with fewer than 30,000 or more than 120,000 public chains were left out of co-occurrence clustering, as were five repertoires with anomalous nucleotide sharing. The clones in this table, taken by TCRdb from immuneACCESS, are in-frame only. Not every clone is retained; where verified, under half of the shortfall comes from an unresolved V gene, and the cause of the rest is unknown. V and J calls and clone size follow that table, whereas D and trimming were derived from the DNA. A total of more than 65,000 clones appear in this sample, 65% to 70% of them only once. About 6.9% of the sample is in the top ten clones.

The cohort comprised some 700 healthy bone marrow donors. At the time of sampling, all cohort members were nominally healthy, though unrecorded immune exposures were likely present. The donor tested CMV seropositive, placing the donor among the 250 to 350 seropositive members of the cohort. A peripheral blood sample was collected from each donor, and TCR beta sequencing was performed on peripheral blood mononuclear cells. The Qiagen DNeasy Blood Extraction Kit was used to extract genomic DNA from the blood cell samples. About this clone itself: The antigen this receptor binds is unknown. Per-base quality was not reported, and no clone a single base away is much larger than it.

This TCR was recovered from a woman aged 45-65 years in good health and CMV-seropositive. The material sequenced was PBMCs.

The nucleotide sequence is given as TGTGCCAGCCGGGAGGGGTTTGGGGGATTCTCTGGAAACACCATATATTTT. Its protein reads: CASREGFGGFSGNTIYF. The V and J segments used are TRBV25-1 and TRBJ1-3; possibly the D gene is TRBD1, per 5 matching bases. CDR1 and CDR2, per the germline V gene, are MGHDK and SYGVNS. The CDR3 runs 17 residues from the cysteine to the phenylalanine. Only the CDR3 DNA is retained, 51 bases long and in frame from the first base. The trim is 8 bases for V and 0 bases for J, with a gap of 20 bases between the germline ends.